These T cell receptor beta chains were read from a single sample in a study of blood T cells in healthy people across ages. Via MiXCR, TCRdb re-called the 5' RACE reads, giving one row per CDR3 protein. The sample lists approximately 1.5 million distinct CDR3 sequences; roughly 43% were seen once. Sequences were obtained from blood. These receptors were obtained from a woman under 30 in good health. Each CDR3 is given with its conserved first and last residue. The D gene is left open where the match is weak. Some rows mark clone size as missing; the rest say once, few, many or name a class of expanded clone.

V,J,size,D,DNA,CDR3
TRBV2,TRBJ2-3,.,.,TGTGCCAGCAGTGAAGCCCCACACACCACAGATACGCAGTATTTT,CASSEAPHTTDTQYF
TRBV7-9,TRBJ2-1,.,.,TGTGCCAGCAGCTTGGACGGGCCTGGAGAGCAGTTCTTC,CASSLDGPGEQFF
TRBV10-2,TRBJ2-1,.,TRBD1,TGCGCCAGCAGTGTAAAAGGGGGCGATGAGCAGTTCTTC,CASSVKGGDEQFF
TRBV12-3/TRBV12-4,TRBJ2-1,.,.,TGTGCCAGCACTTTCGGTGGGACGATATACAATGAGCAGTTCTTC,CASTFGGTIYNEQFF
TRBV20-1,TRBJ2-5,few,TRBD2,TGCAGTGCTAGAGATCTTGCGGGAGTTTTTTCAGAGACCCAGTACTTC,CSARDLAGVFSETQYF
TRBV28,TRBJ2-1,.,.,TGTGCCAGCAGTTTTCTGGTCAATGAGCAGTTCTTC,CASSFLVNEQFF
TRBV27,TRBJ2-7,.,TRBD2,TGTGCCAGCAGCTCCCGGACTAGCGGGAGCGTTCAGTACTTC,CASSSRTSGSVQYF
TRBV5-1,TRBJ2-2,.,.,TGCGCCAGCAGCGGGGGACCGCCGAACACCGGGGAGCTGTTTTTT,CASSGGPPNTGELFF
TRBV7-6,TRBJ2-7,.,.,TGTGCCAGCAGCCCATTAACTCAGGGATCGGGCTACGAGCAGTACTTC,CASSPLTQGSGYEQYF
TRBV27,TRBJ2-2,.,TRBD1,TGTGCCAGCAGTTCGGGACAGGGGGTCGGGGAGCTGTTTTTT,CASSSGQGVGELFF
TRBV20-1,TRBJ1-2,few,.,TGCAGTGCCGGGCCAGGGGCATCGCGCTACACCTTC,CSAGPGASRYTF
TRBV9,TRBJ2-5,once,TRBD2,TGTGCCAGCAGCGTAGGGACTAGTTCGGAGACCCAGTACTTC,CASSVGTSSETQYF
TRBV12-3/TRBV12-4,TRBJ1-3,.,.,TGTGCCAGCAGACCTCAGTCTGGAAACACCATATATTTT,CASRPQSGNTIYF
TRBV29-1,TRBJ2-7,.,TRBD1,TGCAGCGCCCACACCCTAGGACAGGGATCAGGTGAGCAGTACTTC,CSAHTLGQGSGEQYF
TRBV7-2,TRBJ2-1,.,TRBD2,TGTGCCAGCAGCATGGGGACTAGCTTATACAATGAGCAGTTCTTC,CASSMGTSLYNEQFF
TRBV5-6,TRBJ1-2,few,.,TGTGCCAGCAGCTTGTGGAGTCAGGCGGTCTATGGCTACACCTTC,CASSLWSQAVYGYTF
TRBV27,TRBJ2-2,.,.,TGTGCCAGCAGACTACGGGCACTCTCAGAAGGGGCCGGGGAGCTGTTTTTT,CASRLRALSEGAGELFF
TRBV29-1,TRBJ1-4,.,.,TGCAACGTTGAAGCAGGGTTCCTGTTTTTT,CNVEAGFLFF
TRBV7-9,TRBJ1-1,.,.,TGTGCCAGCAGCTTAGCTTCTGCGGTTACGGCCGCTTTCTTT,CASSLASAVTAAFF
TRBV20-1,TRBJ2-1,once,.,TGCAGTGCCGGGGGCACGAGGGGATACAATGAGCAGTTCTTC,CSAGGTRGYNEQFF
TRBV19,TRBJ2-7,few,.,TGTGCCAGTAAAGGACGGGGACTTCTCGAGCAGTACTTC,CASKGRGLLEQYF
TRBV3-1,TRBJ2-2,.,.,TGTGCCAGCAAAAGCGATGACGGGGAGCTGTTTTTT,CASKSDDGELFF
TRBV7-2,TRBJ1-6,.,TRBD1,TGTGCCAGCAGCTCATCCCCGGGACAGGGGCTAATATCCTATAATTCACCCCTCCACTTT,CASSSSPGQGLISYNSPLHF
TRBV29-1,TRBJ2-5,medium-sized,.,TGCAGCGTCAGACTGGGGGAAGAGACCCAGTACTTC,CSVRLGEETQYF
TRBV7-9,TRBJ1-2,.,TRBD1,TGTGCCAGCAGCCGTAATTACAGGGGGCAGACCTATGGCTACACCTTC,CASSRNYRGQTYGYTF
TRBV7-2,TRBJ2-5,.,TRBD1,TGTGCCAGCAGCCACCGGGACAGCCCACAAGAGACCCAGTACTTC,CASSHRDSPQETQYF
TRBV12-3/TRBV12-4,TRBJ1-2,.,.,TGTGCCAGCAGTTTACAGGGGTACGGGCCGGCTAACTATGGCTACACCTTC,CASSLQGYGPANYGYTF
TRBV5-1,TRBJ2-1,few,.,TGCGCCAGCAGCTTGGTGGGTAGCACCATATTCGGCTCCTACAATGAGCAGTTCTTC,CASSLVGSTIFGSYNEQFF
TRBV27,TRBJ2-1,many,.,TGTGCCAGCAGGTCTGGGGACTTCTACAATGAGCAGTTCTTC,CASRSGDFYNEQFF
TRBV20-1,TRBJ2-1,.,TRBD1,TGCAGTGCTTCGGACAGGGTGGGGTACAATGAGCAGTTCTTC,CSASDRVGYNEQFF
TRBV20-1,TRBJ2-1,.,TRBD1,TGCAGTGCTAGAGGTGGGACAGGGGTAAACAATGAGCAGTTCTTC,CSARGGTGVNNEQFF
TRBV7-2,TRBJ2-1,.,.,TGTGCCAGCAGCGTATTACATCAAGAGACCCAGTTCTTC,CASSVLHQETQFF
TRBV6-2/TRBV6-3,TRBJ1-5,.,TRBD1,TGTGCCAGCAGTTCTCTCGACAGGGGCTACTATCAGCCCCGGCATTTT,CASSSLDRGYYQPRHF
TRBV20-1,TRBJ2-7,.,TRBD2,TGCAGTGCTAGAGATGGGACTAGCGACTCCTACGAGCAGTACTTC,CSARDGTSDSYEQYF
TRBV12-3/TRBV12-4,TRBJ2-1,.,.,TGTGCCAGCATTCGGACTGTGGCCAGCTCCTACAATGAGCAGTTCTTC,CASIRTVASSYNEQFF
TRBV12-3/TRBV12-4,TRBJ2-7,.,.,TGTGCCAGCAGTTTCGCCCTACCCTACGAGCAGTACTTC,CASSFALPYEQYF
TRBV9,TRBJ2-3,many,.,TGTGCCAGCAGCGTTGCGGGAATAACAGATACGCAGTATTTT,CASSVAGITDTQYF
TRBV5-1,TRBJ1-6,.,.,TGCGCCAGCAGCTTGGAGCGGTTAACTGGGAGTAATTCACCCCTCCACTTT,CASSLERLTGSNSPLHF
TRBV20-1,TRBJ2-7,.,.,TGCAGTGCGATAAAAGATGTCCTAGCCTACGAGCAGTACTTC,CSAIKDVLAYEQYF
TRBV18,TRBJ2-5,.,TRBD1,TGTGCCAGCTCACCCGCCTTATGGACAGGTCAAGAGACCCAGTACTTC,CASSPALWTGQETQYF
TRBV6-2/TRBV6-3,TRBJ2-7,.,TRBD2,TGTGCCAGCAGTTACTCTGACTCGGGACTAGCGGTCTACGAGCAGTACTTC,CASSYSDSGLAVYEQYF